The 5 T cell receptor beta chains reported below all come from one sample, sequenced in a study of T cells in Graves' hyperthyroidism and ophthalmopathy. Template material for amplifying TCR beta CDR3 regions consisted of RNA transcripts. The study used the HTBI primer set for a first-round RT-PCR of the TCR CDR3. TCRdb reanalysed the multiplex PCR reads using MiXCR and keeps one entry per CDR3 protein. In the table there are about 640,000 distinct CDR3 sequences, around 20% of which are singletons. The sequenced material came from blood. The receptors shown here come from a young man with Graves' ophthalmopathy.

Regarding this clonotype: Since a much larger clone is just one base distant, this may be a read error. The chain carries TRBV20-1 and TRBJ2-7; 7 bases map to TRBD1. The CDR3 has 12 amino acids. The germline gives CDR1 DFQATT, CDR2 SNEGSKA (reference sequence). Unmatched junction bases numbered 7, after V lost 5 bases and J lost 6 bases. CDR3 in amino acids: CSALHRGAEQYF. The CDR3 DNA follows: TGCAGTGCTCTGCACAGGGGAGCCGAGCAGTACTTC.

This clonotype was counted many times. The chain joins TRBV11-2 to TRBJ1-4; D possibly corresponds to TRBD1 (5 bases). V was pared by 10 bases and J by 8 bases, with 20 bases between. Germline CDR1 reads SGHAT; CDR2 reads FQNNGV. The CDR3 is 14 residues long. CDR3 bases: TGTGCCACCACCGAGGGCAGGGTGGGCGAAAAACTGTTTTTT. As protein: CATTEGRVGEKLFF.

This clonotype was counted at least ten times. The chain couples TRBV11-2 to TRBJ2-7; 7 positions agree with TRBD1. The junction had 14 bases not matched to a gene; V was cut back by 5 bases and J by 4 bases. CDR3 size: 16 residues. Germline assignment: CDR1 SGHAT and CDR2 FQNNGV. CDR3 sequence reads: CASSPTHRQGGYEQYF. Here the CDR3 DNA reads TGTGCCAGCAGCCCAACCCACCGACAGGGCGGGTACGAGCAGTACTTC.

This clonotype was counted at least ten times. J is TRBJ2-5 and V is TRBV18; TRBD1 matches 8 bases. CDR3 length: 14 residues. V lost 8 bases, J lost 2 bases, and 7 bases stayed unmatched. Germline V gene sequence: CDR1 KGHSH, CDR2 LQKENI. This CDR3 reads CASAPGTGQETQYF. The CDR3 nucleotides read TGTGCCAGCGCCCCTGGGACAGGACAAGAGACCCAGTACTTC.

This clonotype came up a few times. The chain is built from TRBV27 and TRBJ2-7; D is unclear. Per the germline V gene, CDR1 is MNHEY and CDR2 is SMNVEV (reference sequence). The CDR3 is 15 amino acids. The V end was cut by 5 bases, the J end by 5 bases, with 19 bases between. The CDR3 DNA reads as TGTGCCAGCAGTCCGGACCCTCGAGAGATCCACGAGCAGTACTTC. This translates into CASSPDPREIHEQYF.